These 11 T cell receptor beta chains were sequenced from one sample in a study of blood T cell repertoires in COVID-19. The table came from immunoSEQ multiplex PCR; TCRdb's copy has only in-frame clones and leaves some out. The sample gives 250,000 to 300,000 clones, under 95% of which show up once; approximately 2.5% is in the top ten. The sequencing sample was made of PBMCs or T cells enriched from blood (not recorded which). Receptor source: a woman between 40 and 55 years old with acute COVID-19.

The count of this clone is one. This chain uses TRBV11-3 with TRBJ2-3, with 7 bases that match TRBD2. This CDR3 comprises 16 residues. CDR1 is SGHNT, CDR2 YENEEA, per germline. J lost 0 bases, V lost 5 bases, and 8 bases had no gene match. This chain's CDR3 is CASSVRASGSTDTQYF. The CDR3 coding sequence is TGTGCCAGCAGCGTGAGGGCTAGCGGCAGCACAGATACGCAGTATTTT.

The rearrangement uses TRBV6-2 or TRBV6-3 and TRBJ1-2, with D possibly TRBD1 on 6 matching bases. The V gene's germline CDR1 is MNHEY and CDR2 SVGEGT. With 5 bases removed from V and 8 bases from J, the gap between germline ends came to 9 bases. The length of the CDR3 is 11 residues. The CDR3 bases are TGTGCCAGCAGTCACGGACAGGGCTACACCTTC. The encoded protein is CASSHGQGYTF.

V usage is TRBV6-5 and J usage is TRBJ1-6, with D uncertain. The ends were cut back, 1 base at V and 7 bases at J, with 8 bases in the middle. The germline CDR1 and CDR2 sequences are MNHEY and SVGAGI. There are 14 residues in the CDR3. CDR3 protein: CASSYWLTNSPLHF. The DNA of the CDR3 is TGTGCCAGCAGTTACTGGCTTACGAATTCACCCCTCCACTTT.

The chain carries TRBV19 and TRBJ1-2; 7 bases line up with TRBD1. The CDR3 loop spans 16 amino acids. Losses at the gene ends were 0 bases for V and 7 bases for J; bases not matched to a gene: 11. Germline V gene sequence: CDR1 LNHDA, CDR2 SQIVND (reference sequence). This CDR3 reads CASSIESTGKGSGYTF. CDR3 nucleotide sequence: TGTGCCAGTAGTATAGAGTCGACAGGGAAAGGAAGTGGCTACACCTTC.

The chain has TRBV24-1 and TRBJ1-2; 8 nucleotides match TRBD1. The junction had 8 bases not matched to a gene; V was cut back by 7 bases and J by 2 bases. The CDR3 runs 15 residues. CDR1 KGHDR and CDR2 SFDVKD come from the germline V gene. The CDR3 nucleotides are TGTGCCACCAGCGAAGGACAGGGTAACAACTATGGCTACACCTTC. It is translated as CATSEGQGNNYGYTF.

V gene TRBV25-1 combines with J gene TRBJ1-3, with a possible D match to TRBD1 (5 bases). V shed 3 bases and J shed 0 bases, with 12 bases lying between them. The CDR3 consists of 16 residues. Germline V gives CDR1 MGHDK, CDR2 SYGVNS. The CDR3 spells CASSDLGGASGNTIYF. Here the CDR3 DNA reads TGTGCCAGCAGTGACCTCGGCGGGGCCTCTGGAAACACCATATATTTT.

This rearrangement joins TRBV4-2 to TRBJ1-1, with D tentatively TRBD1 (6 bases). Germline values: CDR1 LGHNA, CDR2 YNFKEQ. The CDR3 contains 16 residues. V was clipped by 4 bases and J by 1 base, with 16 bases between them. CDR3 DNA: TGTGCCAGCAGCCCAACAGGGTTTCCACAGAACACTGAAGCTTTCTTT. This sequence encodes CASSPTGFPQNTEAFF.

The chain is built from TRBV24-1 and TRBJ2-7; 8 bases are shared with TRBD1. This CDR3 region has 14 residues. J was trimmed by 3 bases and V by 4 bases; bases with no gene match: 4. Germline assignment: CDR1 KGHDR and CDR2 SFDVKD. The CDR3 region is CATSDGQGHYEQYF. In DNA form, the CDR3 reads TGTGCCACCAGTGACGGACAGGGACACTACGAGCAGTACTTC.

The chain is built from TRBV19 and TRBJ1-3; D remains unclear. Trimming shortened V by 4 bases and J by 0 bases, and 10 bases separated the two germline ends. This CDR3 comprises 15 residues. The germline CDR1 and CDR2 sequences are LNHDA and SQIVND (reference sequence). The CDR3 DNA is TGTGCCAGTAGTACCCGACTGAACTCTGGAAACACCATATATTTT. It codes for CASSTRLNSGNTIYF.

This chain links TRBV28 with TRBJ1-5, with 9 bases lining up with TRBD1. The CDR3 has 15 residues. V shed 7 bases, J shed 5 bases, and the junction held 9 bases outside the gene matches. Germline CDR1 is MDHEN and CDR2 is SYDVKM. CDR3 amino acids: CASTFWGQGYQPQHF. Written as DNA, the CDR3 is TGTGCCAGCACCTTTTGGGGACAGGGTTATCAGCCCCAGCATTTT.

The V and J genes are TRBV6-5 and TRBJ2-7; TRBD2 aligns across 10 bases. The CDR3 loop spans 14 amino acids. Trimming removed 6 bases from V and 3 bases from J; junction bases left unmatched: 5. Germline CDR1 and CDR2: MNHEY and SVGAGI. CDR3: CASSATSGVYEQYF. DNA for the CDR3: TGTGCCAGCAGCGCCACTAGCGGGGTCTACGAGCAGTACTTC.